The 28 T cell receptor beta chains given below trace back to one sample, sequenced in a study of cytomegalovirus exposure and HLA in healthy donors. The primer mix had 60 Vbeta and 13 Jbeta primers. Repertoires were generated with immunoSEQ multiplex PCR, while TCRdb's copy carries only in-frame clones and drops some. The table lists about 110,000 clones, over 60% of them singletons. The sequenced sample consisted of PBMCs. The receptors originated from a man between 25 and 39 years old in good health and CMV-seropositive.

The chain employs TRBV11-3 and TRBJ2-7; a possible D gene is TRBD2 (5 bases). The CDR3 sequence is 15 residues long. Trimming stripped 1 base from V and 3 bases from J, with 13 bases between. Germline values: CDR1 SGHNT, CDR2 YENEEA. The chain's CDR3 is CASSLGFGVGYEQYF. CDR3 nucleotides: TGTGCCAGCAGCTTAGGATTCGGGGTCGGCTACGAGCAGTACTTC.

This clone was observed a single time. The chain links TRBV4-2 to TRBJ2-5; TRBD2 aligns across 9 bases. The CDR3 spans 19 residues. Germline V gene sequence: CDR1 LGHNA, CDR2 YNFKEQ. J gave up 0 bases and V 0 bases, and 11 bases lay outside the gene matches. CDR3 nucleotides: TGTGCCAGCAGCCAAGAATGGGGGGAAAGCGGGGGGAACCAAGAGACCCAGTACTTC. This translates into CASSQEWGESGGNQETQYF.

The CDR3 sequence: CASRRGGGHSGANVLTF. The DNA for the CDR3 is TGTGCCAGCAGAAGGGGCGGGGGTCACTCTGGGGCCAACGTCCTGACTTTC. This chain uses TRBV28 with TRBJ2-6, with TRBD2 matching 7 bases. Germline CDR1 MDHEN, CDR2 SYDVKM. This CDR3 has 17 residues. V shed 6 bases and J 0 bases; nucleotides not matched to a gene: 8.

This chain joins TRBV28 and TRBJ2-7, with D perhaps matching TRBD2 (6 bases). Trimming shortened V by 4 bases and J by 3 bases, and 7 bases separated the two germline ends. This CDR3 contains 12 residues. Germline-derived CDR1 and CDR2 are MDHEN and SYDVKM. The CDR3 DNA is TGTGCCAGCAGTTCGGACTACTACGAGCAGTACTTC. Its protein product is CASSSDYYEQYF.

The gene calls are TRBV5-1 and TRBJ2-7; possible D gene TRBD2, 5 bases. The CDR3 is 15 amino acids. Per the germline V gene, CDR1 is SGHRS and CDR2 is YFSETQ. V lost 4 bases to trimming and J lost 7 bases, with 21 bases between them. The CDR3 reads CASSHNTGGGSEQYF. The CDR3 bases are TGCGCCAGCAGCCATAATACCGGCGGTGGGAGTGAGCAGTACTTC.

The rearrangement joins TRBV2 to TRBJ1-4; D is possibly TRBD1 (5 bases). Germline V gene lookup returns CDR1 SNHLY and CDR2 FYNNEI. The CDR3 has 12 residues. V was shortened by 7 bases and J by 5 bases, with 8 bases between the two germline ends. This chain's CDR3 is CASMTDNEKLFF. For the CDR3, the DNA is TGTGCCAGCATGACAGACAATGAAAAACTGTTTTTT.

The gene calls are TRBV4-1 and TRBJ2-7; D might be TRBD1 (6 bases). The CDR3 runs 14 residues. V gave up 0 bases and J gave up 6 bases, with 12 bases separating them. From germline, CDR1 is MGHRA and CDR2 YSYEKL. DNA of the CDR3: TGCGCCAGCAGCCAAGACCAGGGGATCAGCGAGCAGTACTTC. Protein product: CASSQDQGISEQYF.

This clone was seen a few times. The V call is TRBV4-1, the J call TRBJ2-7; 10 bases line up with TRBD1. Germline loops: CDR1 MGHRA, CDR2 YSYEKL. V was pared by 4 bases and J by 6 bases, with 9 bases of the junction left unmatched. This CDR3 comprises 15 residues. The CDR3 region is CASSLSWTGGVEQYF. CDR3 coding DNA: TGCGCCAGCAGCCTATCCTGGACAGGGGGTGTCGAGCAGTACTTC.

The chain joins TRBV6-6 to TRBJ1-4, with a weak D call TRBD1 (6 bases). The CDR3 length is 15 residues. Trimming took off 0 bases at V and 8 bases at J, with 13 bases between the two ends. The germline V gene has CDR1 MNHNY and CDR2 SVGAGI (reference sequence). CDR3 in DNA: TGTGCCAGCAGTTACTCGGTCAGGGGTGGCGAAAAACTGTTTTTT. It yields the protein CASSYSVRGGEKLFF.

The V gene is TRBV28, the J gene TRBJ2-7; no reliable D call. Germline CDR1 is MDHEN and CDR2 is SYDVKM. With 3 bases removed from V and 0 bases from J, the gap between germline ends came to 9 bases. This CDR3 contains 14 residues. Here the CDR3 reads CASSFLRSSYEQYF. CDR3 sequence (DNA): TGTGCCAGCAGTTTTTTAAGGAGCTCCTACGAGCAGTACTTC.

The chain uses TRBV7-2 and TRBJ2-7; 10 bases fit TRBD1. CDR3 size: 15 residues. CDR1 and CDR2 (germline): SGHTA, FQGNSA. V lost 4 bases, J lost 3 bases, and 6 bases stayed unmatched. CDR3 loop: CASSYTGTGDYEQYF. In DNA form, the CDR3 reads TGTGCCAGCAGCTACACCGGGACAGGGGACTACGAGCAGTACTTC.

This clone was counted between two and nine times. This chain connects TRBV7-9 to TRBJ2-1; 8 positions match TRBD2. Germline CDR1 SEHNR, CDR2 FQNEAQ (reference sequence). The CDR3 has 13 amino acids. The V and J ends lost 0 bases and 10 bases, in that order; junction bases with no gene match: 2. The CDR3: CASSLASGAEQFF. CDR3 DNA: TGTGCCAGCAGCTTAGCTAGCGGGGCCGAGCAGTTCTTC.

This chain uses TRBV19 with TRBJ1-6; no clear D. V was cut by 6 bases and J by 8 bases, with 14 bases left in between. CDR1 is LNHDA, CDR2 SQIVND, per germline (reference sequence). The CDR3 is 14 residues long. The CDR3 protein is CASRNTNPHSPLHF. The CDR3 DNA reads TGTGCCAGTAGGAATACAAATCCTCATTCACCCCTCCACTTT.

This chain's CDR3 is CASSLGLQGLEGYTF. Written as DNA, the CDR3 is TGTGCCAGCAGCTTAGGGCTACAGGGACTAGAGGGCTACACCTTC. V and J are TRBV7-2 and TRBJ1-2; weak D call: TRBD1 (6 bases). Germline CDR1 and CDR2: SGHTA and FQGNSA. The V gene lost 1 base and the J gene lost 8 bases, with 17 bases spanning the gap. The CDR3 runs 15 residues.

The rearrangement joins TRBV5-1 to TRBJ2-1; tentatively, D is TRBD2 (5 bases). Between the trimmed V and J ends, which lost 4 bases and 0 bases, there was a span of 11 bases. CDR3 length equals 15 residues. Germline-derived CDR1 and CDR2 are SGHRS and YFSETQ. The CDR3 bases are TGCGCCAGCAGCGTGGACGACTACTCCTACAATGAGCAGTTCTTC. Translated: CASSVDDYSYNEQFF.

This clone has a single count. CDR3: CASSLGQDNYGYTF. CDR3 nucleotides: TGTGCCAGCAGCTTAGGACAAGACAACTATGGCTACACCTTC. The chain is built from TRBV6-5 and TRBJ1-2, with a possible D match to TRBD1 (5 bases). CDR1 is MNHEY and CDR2 is SVGAGI in the germline V gene. With 6 bases removed from V and 2 bases from J, the gap between germline ends came to 13 bases. The CDR3 is made up of 14 amino acids.

The rearrangement joins TRBV4-1 to TRBJ2-1; TRBD1 aligns across 9 bases. Trimming cost V 2 bases and J 7 bases; bases outside gene matches: 6. The V gene's germline CDR1 is MGHRA and CDR2 YSYEKL. The CDR3 runs 15 residues. The CDR3 reads CASSQSGTGKNEQFF. The CDR3 coding sequence is TGCGCCAGCAGCCAATCCGGGACAGGGAAGAATGAGCAGTTCTTC.

The chain couples TRBV4-2 to TRBJ2-5, with TRBD2 identical over 13 bases. V was pared by 5 bases and J by 2 bases, with 2 bases of the junction left unmatched. The CDR3 has 15 residues. Germline values: CDR1 LGHNA, CDR2 YNFKEQ. This chain's CDR3 is CASSTLAGGQETQYF. In DNA, the CDR3 is TGTGCCAGCAGCACACTAGCGGGGGGGCAAGAGACCCAGTACTTC.

CDR3 DNA sequence: TGTGCCAGCAGCGTAGGGGGCGGGAAGCAAAAACTGTTTTTT. This sequence encodes CASSVGGGKQKLFF. The gene calls are TRBV9 and TRBJ1-4, with D tentatively TRBD1 (5 bases). The CDR3 covers 14 residues. The germline gives CDR1 SGDLS, CDR2 YYNGEE. Trimming removed 0 bases at V and 9 bases at J, with 12 bases between.

The CDR3 nucleotides are TGTGCCAGCAGCTCTACAGGGGATTTTGCCTACGAGCAGTACTTC. It encodes CASSSTGDFAYEQYF. The chain uses TRBV5-6 and TRBJ2-5; 7 bases map to TRBD1. Near its end, the DNA agrees better with TRBJ2-7, so the J call may be wrong. Germline V CDR1 and CDR2: SGHDT, YYEEEE. The CDR3 is made up of 15 amino acids.

This chain connects TRBV19 to TRBJ1-5, with 8 bases identical to TRBD1. Per the germline V gene, CDR1 is LNHDA and CDR2 is SQIVND (reference sequence). V gave up 4 bases and J gave up 7 bases; unmatched junction bases: 6. The CDR3 is 14 amino acids. CDR3 DNA: TGTGCCAGTAGTAGGACAGGGAGGGAACAGCCCCAGCATTTT. Translation: CASSRTGREQPQHF.

The chain carries TRBV4-1 and TRBJ1-2; no clear D gene. The CDR3 is 12 amino acids. Trimming removed 1 base from V and 7 bases from J, with 7 bases in between. Looked up from germline, CDR1 is MGHRA and CDR2 is YSYEKL. CDR3 nucleotide sequence: TGCGCCAGCAGCCAAGGAGAACTTGGCTACACCTTC. Its protein product is CASSQGELGYTF.

The genes are TRBV6-5 and TRBJ1-1, with D unresolved. Germline lookup yields CDR1 MNHEY and CDR2 SVGAGI. The V end was cut by 6 bases, the J end by 0 bases, with 8 bases between. CDR3 size: 13 residues. The CDR3, as DNA: TGTGCCAGCAGGCGAGACATGAACACTGAAGCTTTCTTT. Protein product: CASRRDMNTEAFF.

The chain couples TRBV7-2 to TRBJ2-3, with D possibly TRBD2 on 6 matching bases. V lost 5 bases and J lost 4, with 10 bases in between. The length of the CDR3 is 13 residues. Germline V gene sequence: CDR1 SGHTA, CDR2 FQGNSA. The CDR3 coding sequence is TGTGCCAGCAGCCCCTGGGGGGCAGATACGCAGTATTTT. Translation gives CASSPWGADTQYF. Using reference TRBV7-2 and TRBJ2-3 for the parts outside the CDR3, the full variable domain is GAGVSQSPSNKVTEKGKDVELRCDPISGHTALYWYRQSLGQGLEFLIYFQGNSAPDKSGLPSDRFSAERTGGSVSTLTIQRTQQEDSAVYLCASSPWGADTQYFGPGTRLTVL.

The V gene is TRBV12-5, the J gene TRBJ2-3; D is unresolved. Germline V gives CDR1 LGHNT, CDR2 FRNRAP. V was trimmed by 4 bases and J by 0 bases, leaving 11 bases between them. The CDR3 runs to 15 residues. The CDR3 nucleotides are TGTGCTAGTGGTTACTTGAGTGCTAGCACAGATACGCAGTATTTT. Translation gives CASGYLSASTDTQYF.

The chain uses TRBV4-3 and TRBJ2-7; tentative D call: TRBD1 (6 bases). CDR1 is LGHNA, CDR2 YSLEER, per germline. Trimming took off 0 bases at V and 3 bases at J, with 18 bases between the two ends. The CDR3 totals 17 residues. This chain's CDR3 is CASSQEAIGQIYYEQYF. In nucleotides, the CDR3 is TGCGCCAGCAGCCAAGAAGCCATCGGACAGATATACTACGAGCAGTACTTC.

V usage is TRBV29-1 and J usage is TRBJ2-5, with 10 positions matching TRBD2. V dropped 4 bases and J dropped 4; count of bases not matched to a gene: 15. Germline loops: CDR1 SQVTM, CDR2 ANQGSEA. CDR3 length: 17 amino acids. The CDR3 bases are TGCAGCGTTGCGGGCCTTAGCGGGGGGACTAAGAGAGAGACCCAGTACTTC. Translated, it gives CSVAGLSGGTKRETQYF.

V usage is TRBV18 and J usage is TRBJ1-1; 7 bases are a match to TRBD1. The germline gives CDR1 KGHSH, CDR2 LQKENI. This CDR3 region has 15 residues. The V segment lost 6 bases and the J segment 3 bases; nucleotides outside the gene matches: 10. The CDR3 DNA reads as TGTGCCAGCTCGCTGAGTACAGGGGAGCACACTGAAGCTTTCTTT. It yields the protein CASSLSTGEHTEAFF.